Listed below are T cell receptor beta chains from one sample, sequenced in a study of CD8+ T cells in alopecia areata. Using immunoSEQ multiplex PCR, the repertoire was profiled, and TCRdb retains in-frame clones only, with some absent. This sample has 90,000 to 100,000 clones; more than 55% occur once, and the top ten carry 15%. Sample: CD8+ T cells sorted from blood, taken at week 4, from a patient treated with tofacitinib. The receptors were gathered from a human donor with alopecia areata. Each CDR3 is given with its conserved first and last residue. The order of the fields is V gene, J gene, clone size, D gene, CDR3 protein, CDR3 DNA. The D gene is left open where the match is weak. Expanded clones get a size class; other rows say once, few or many, or leave the size out.

TRBV4-1	TRBJ2-7	.	TRBD1	CASSLLRQGPDEQYF	TGCGCCAGCAGCCTGCTGAGACAGGGGCCAGACGAGCAGTACTTC
TRBV27	TRBJ2-1	few	.	CASSTGAYNEQFF	TGTGCCAGCAGTACGGGGGCATACAATGAGCAGTTCTTC
TRBV29-1	TRBJ2-3	.	TRBD2	CSVKMTSGRQDTQYF	TGCAGCGTGAAAATGACTAGCGGGAGACAAGATACGCAGTATTTT
TRBV7-9	TRBJ2-2	.	.	CASSPTGTPNTGELFF	TGTGCCAGCAGCCCGACCGGGACTCCGAACACCGGGGAGCTGTTTTTT
TRBV7-9	TRBJ2-5	.	.	CASSFLGGLYQETQYF	TGTGCCAGCAGCTTTTTGGGGGGACTGTACCAAGAGACCCAGTACTTC
TRBV5-6	TRBJ1-2	once	.	CASSVQDYGYTF	TGTGCCAGCAGCGTGCAGGACTATGGCTACACCTTC
TRBV4-1	TRBJ2-1	.	.	CASSQETVNEQFF	TGCGCCAGCAGCCAAGAAACGGTAAATGAGCAGTTCTTC
TRBV4-1	TRBJ2-3	.	TRBD2	CASRIAGGSTDTQYF	TGCGCCAGCAGAATCGCGGGAGGAAGCACAGATACGCAGTATTTT
TRBV4-2	TRBJ2-5	.	TRBD2	CASSQLPSGGTQYF	TGTGCCAGCAGCCAACTCCCGTCGGGGGGGACCCAGTACTTC
TRBV2	TRBJ2-7	.	.	CASSPYEQYF	TGTGCCAGCAGTCCCTACGAGCAGTACTTC
TRBV27	TRBJ1-5	.	TRBD1	CASSLRSVAGGDQPQHF	TGTGCCAGCAGTCTACGCTCGGTGGCAGGGGGTGACCAGCCCCAGCATTTT
TRBV2	TRBJ2-7	.	.	CASSVFEQYF	TGTGCCAGCAGCGTCTTTGAGCAGTACTTC
TRBV15	TRBJ2-7	.	TRBD1	CATSPAGTGSYEQYF	TGTGCCACCAGTCCCGCCGGGACAGGCTCCTACGAGCAGTACTTC
TRBV5-1	TRBJ2-7	few	.	CASSLYREGNEQYF	TGCGCCAGCAGCTTGTACAGAGAAGGGAACGAGCAGTACTTC
TRBV5-4	TRBJ2-1	few	.	CASSFGNYNEQFF	TGTGCCAGCAGCTTCGGTAACTACAATGAGCAGTTCTTC
TRBV4-3	TRBJ1-5	.	TRBD1	CASSPGTGAQPQHF	TGCGCCAGCAGCCCGGGGACAGGGGCTCAGCCCCAGCATTTT
TRBV7-2	TRBJ1-5	.	.	CASSLTGLGNQPQHF	TGTGCCAGCAGCTTAACAGGGTTGGGCAATCAGCCCCAGCATTTT
TRBV7-9	TRBJ2-7	.	.	CASSLGGREEYF	TGTGCCAGCAGCTTAGGAGGTAGGGAGGAGTACTTC
TRBV28	TRBJ1-1	.	.	CASKENTEAFF	TGTGCCAGCAAGGAGAACACTGAAGCTTTCTTT
TRBV30	TRBJ1-2	.	TRBD1	CAWSRDRRAGYTF	TGTGCCTGGAGTCGGGACAGGAGGGCTGGCTACACCTTC
TRBV7-2	TRBJ1-1	.	TRBD1	CASSLRRTGINTEAFF	TGTGCCAGCAGCTTAAGGCGGACAGGGATTAATACTGAAGCTTTCTTT
TRBV27	TRBJ1-2	.	.	CASSFYGEWGDGRHYGYTF	TGTGCCAGCAGTTTTTATGGAGAGTGGGGGGATGGGAGGCACTATGGCTACACCTTC
TRBV14	TRBJ2-3	.	TRBD2	CASSQGLAGLTDTQYF	TGTGCCAGCAGCCAAGGGCTAGCGGGGCTTACAGATACGCAGTATTTT
TRBV28	TRBJ1-5	.	TRBD1	CASTTGGIGQPQHF	TGTGCCAGTACGACAGGGGGAATTGGCCAGCCCCAGCATTTT
TRBV7-9	TRBJ2-3	once	.	CASSLARGGGPTDTQYF	TGTGCCAGCAGCTTAGCGCGAGGGGGAGGCCCTACAGATACGCAGTATTTT